These T cell receptor beta chains were read from a single sample in a study of cytomegalovirus exposure and HLA in healthy donors. Only in-frame clones appear in the TCRdb table, and some are missing; sequencing was by immunoSEQ multiplex PCR. The table records some 180,000 clones, roughly 72% of them present only once. Sequenced input: PBMCs. The receptors come from a man aged 30-40 years in good health and CMV-seronegative. Both conserved end residues are part of each CDR3. A D gene is named only where the DNA matches it firmly. The size field is filled for only some rows; it gives once, few, many or a size class.

clone size | J gene | D gene | V gene | CDR3 protein
. | TRBJ2-1 | TRBD1 | TRBV25-1 | CASSGDRGSYNEQFF
. | TRBJ1-2 | . | TRBV28 | CASRLGRGAVYGYTF
. | TRBJ1-1 | . | TRBV11-2 | CASSSEVLTEAFF
. | TRBJ1-4 | . | TRBV7-2 | CASSFRDRRFGNEKLFF
. | TRBJ2-2 | . | TRBV27 | CASTRGGRIAGELFF
. | . | . | TRBV6-1 | CASIIPGAVKNEQYF
. | TRBJ2-1 | TRBD1 | TRBV6-4 | CASSRGQGALHEQFF
once | TRBJ2-5 | . | TRBV5-4 | CASSLVTGIRETQYF
. | TRBJ2-5 | . | TRBV6-6 | CASSYLYQETQYF
. | TRBJ2-1 | . | TRBV29-1 | CSVVLPGGNEQFF
few | TRBJ2-2 | . | TRBV25-1 | CASSDRDTGELFF
. | TRBJ1-5 | . | TRBV5-1 | CASSLQGNQPQHF
. | TRBJ2-7 | TRBD1 | TRBV15 | CATSIRVGTARDEQYF
few | TRBJ2-1 | . | TRBV30 | CAWSEGGGRYNEQFF
. | TRBJ2-1 | . | TRBV7-2 | CASSLMSGYNEQFF
. | TRBJ2-1 | . | TRBV7-2 | CASTMRGPLHEQFF
. | TRBJ2-2 | . | TRBV30 | CACPQGRGSTGELFF
. | TRBJ2-1 | TRBD2 | TRBV5-1 | CASSGAGSGRTIYNEQFF
. | TRBJ1-3 | . | TRBV19 | CASSRFRTIGNTIYF
once | TRBJ2-7 | TRBD1 | TRBV2 | CASSEEKGQAYEQYF
once | TRBJ2-2 | TRBD2 | TRBV5-4 | CASSPTGLAAGGELFF
. | TRBJ2-7 | . | TRBV5-1 | CASSLPGDPSEQYF
. | TRBJ1-5 | TRBD1 | TRBV19 | CASSIGQGLGANQPQHF
. | TRBJ2-7 | TRBD1 | TRBV27 | CASSLKGAEQYF
. | TRBJ1-2 | TRBD1 | TRBV27 | CASRRLGTEYGYTF
. | TRBJ2-1 | . | TRBV6-5 | CASSYTQGVLYNEQFF
. | TRBJ2-7 | TRBD1 | TRBV28 | CASRFLTGREQYF
. | TRBJ1-5 | . | TRBV5-4 | CASSRGGEASNQPQHF
. | TRBJ1-1 | TRBD1 | TRBV18 | CASSPGTGSGAVRYTEAFF